This is a list of T cell receptor beta chains from one sample in a study of T cells after yellow fever vaccination. TCRdb reanalysed the 5' RACE reads using MiXCR and keeps one entry per CDR3 protein. The data hold roughly 340,000 distinct CDR3 sequences, with approximately 3.9% observed a single time. The sequences come from PBMCs, collected 5 days after the yellow fever booster vaccination. These receptor sequences come from a man aged 18 to 30 who received the YFV17D yellow fever vaccine. Each CDR3 is given without its conserved first and last residue. D genes are given only for firm matches.

D	J	V	CDR3
TRBD1	TRBJ2-1	TRBV6-5	ASSRSGTGTNEQF
TRBD1	TRBJ1-2	TRBV15	ATSRDSFDRENGYT
TRBD2	TRBJ2-5	TRBV24-1	ATSPSGVETQY
TRBD1	TRBJ2-7	TRBV7-9	ASSSPTGQGVREQY
-	TRBJ2-3	TRBV5-1	ASSFRRQDTQY
TRBD1	TRBJ1-5	TRBV20-1	SARGQGDQPQH
-	TRBJ1-2	TRBV4-3	ASSQVSGPRIQSYGYT
TRBD1	TRBJ2-5	TRBV20-1	SARERDRGFRETQY
TRBD1	TRBJ1-3	TRBV7-7	ASSPGTGGNTIY
TRBD2	TRBJ2-3	TRBV7-7	ASSLGGLSGGGTDTQY
-	TRBJ1-3	TRBV10-3	AIMRDTTGNTIY
-	TRBJ1-4	TRBV14	ASSTHQGINEKLF
-	TRBJ1-6	TRBV19	ASSMRGNSPLH
TRBD1	TRBJ1-2	TRBV20-1	SAKDPGTASYGYT
-	TRBJ2-7	TRBV2	ASSWVPSYEQY
-	TRBJ2-4	TRBV5-1	ASSVGLGIAKNIQY
-	TRBJ2-5	TRBV29-1	SVEIETQY
-	TRBJ1-2	TRBV27	ASSLSRWGGYT
-	TRBJ1-2	TRBV12-3/TRBV12-4	ASSPGTWAGDNPNYGYT
-	TRBJ1-2	TRBV5-1	ASSLESHPARDGYT
-	TRBJ2-5	TRBV9	ASSVDAGEETQY
-	TRBJ2-7	TRBV4-1	ASSLDVTETYEQY
-	TRBJ2-5	TRBV18	ASSPPGAQGETQY
-	TRBJ2-3	TRBV20-1	SAPPGFTDTQY
-	TRBJ1-1	TRBV6-2/TRBV6-3	ASSYYGSMNTEAF
-	TRBJ1-4	TRBV30	AWSFLGTNEKLF
TRBD2	TRBJ2-5	TRBV5-1	ASTKSPGRGETQY
-	TRBJ2-7	TRBV29-1	SVETGYEQY
TRBD1	TRBJ2-3	TRBV7-6	ASSLAPPGQVVGTDTQY
-	TRBJ2-5	TRBV25-1	ASSATGVGRTQY
TRBD1	TRBJ1-2	TRBV28	ASSLGDRGDYGYT
TRBD1	TRBJ2-5	TRBV24-1	ATSGQDRGLETQY